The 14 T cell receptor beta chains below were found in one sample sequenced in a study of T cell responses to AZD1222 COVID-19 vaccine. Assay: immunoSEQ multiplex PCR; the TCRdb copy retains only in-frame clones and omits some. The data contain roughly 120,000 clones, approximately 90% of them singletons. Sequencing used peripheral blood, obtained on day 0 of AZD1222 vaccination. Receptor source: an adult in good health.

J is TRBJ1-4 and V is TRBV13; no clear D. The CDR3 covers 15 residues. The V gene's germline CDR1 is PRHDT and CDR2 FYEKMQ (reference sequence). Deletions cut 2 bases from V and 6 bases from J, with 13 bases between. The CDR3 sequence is CASSLRSGRYEKLFF. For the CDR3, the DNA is TGTGCCAGCAGCTTACGTTCAGGAAGATATGAAAAACTGTTTTTT.

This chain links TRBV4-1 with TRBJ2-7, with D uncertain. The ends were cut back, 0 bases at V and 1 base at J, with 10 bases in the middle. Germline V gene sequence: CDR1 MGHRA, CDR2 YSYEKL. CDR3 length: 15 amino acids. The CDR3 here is CASSQEYSFSYEQYF. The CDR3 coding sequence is TGCGCCAGCAGCCAAGAGTACAGCTTTTCCTACGAGCAGTACTTC.

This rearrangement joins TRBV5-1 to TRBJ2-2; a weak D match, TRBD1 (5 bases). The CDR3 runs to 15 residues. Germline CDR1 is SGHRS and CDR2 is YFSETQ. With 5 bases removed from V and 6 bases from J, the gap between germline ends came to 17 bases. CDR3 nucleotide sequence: TGCGCCAGCAGGAGAGACAGTCTTGGTTCCGGGGAGCTGTTTTTT. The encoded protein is CASRRDSLGSGELFF.

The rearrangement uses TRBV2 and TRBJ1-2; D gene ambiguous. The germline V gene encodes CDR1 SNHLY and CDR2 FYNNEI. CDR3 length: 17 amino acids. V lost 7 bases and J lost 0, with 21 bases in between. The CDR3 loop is CASIDLLTAGANYGYTF. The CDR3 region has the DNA TGTGCCAGCATCGATTTGCTCACGGCGGGAGCTAACTATGGCTACACCTTC.

The CDR3: CSVDGTGNNYGYTF. In nucleotides, the CDR3 is TGCAGCGTCGACGGGACAGGCAATAACTATGGCTACACCTTC. This chain links TRBV29-1 with TRBJ1-2; 8 bases match TRBD1. The CDR3 is 14 residues long. Germline assignment: CDR1 SQVTM and CDR2 ANQGSEA. Losses at the gene ends were 6 bases for V and 1 base for J; bases not matched to a gene: 7.

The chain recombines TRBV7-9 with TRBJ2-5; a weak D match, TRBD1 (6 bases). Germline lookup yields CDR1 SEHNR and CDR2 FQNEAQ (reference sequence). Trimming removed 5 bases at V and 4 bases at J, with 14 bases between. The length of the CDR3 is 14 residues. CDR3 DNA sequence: TGTGCCAGCAGCGACCGACAGGCGCGAGAGACCCAGTACTTC. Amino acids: CASSDRQARETQYF.

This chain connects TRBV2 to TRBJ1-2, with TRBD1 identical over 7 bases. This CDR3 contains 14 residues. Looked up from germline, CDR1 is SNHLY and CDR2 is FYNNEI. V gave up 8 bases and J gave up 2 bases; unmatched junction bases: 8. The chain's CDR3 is CASQPGQLNYGYTF. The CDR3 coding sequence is TGTGCCAGCCAACCGGGACAGTTGAACTATGGCTACACCTTC. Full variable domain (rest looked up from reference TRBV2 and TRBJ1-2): EPEVTQTPSHQVTQMGQEVILRCVPISNHLYFYWYRQILGQKVEFLVSFYNNEISEKSEIFDDQFSVERPDGSNFTLKIRSTKLEDSAMYFCASQPGQLNYGYTFGSGTRLTVV.

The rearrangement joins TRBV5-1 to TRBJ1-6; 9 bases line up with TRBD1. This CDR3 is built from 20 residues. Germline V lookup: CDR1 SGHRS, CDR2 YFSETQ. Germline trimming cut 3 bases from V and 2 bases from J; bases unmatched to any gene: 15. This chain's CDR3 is CASSSGQGNSYNPYNSPLHF. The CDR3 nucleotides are TGCGCCAGCAGCTCCGGACAGGGGAATTCCTATAACCCCTATAATTCACCCCTCCACTTT.

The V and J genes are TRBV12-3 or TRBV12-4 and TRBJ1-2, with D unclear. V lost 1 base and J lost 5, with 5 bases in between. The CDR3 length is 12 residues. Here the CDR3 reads CASSLVRYGYTF. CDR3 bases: TGTGCCAGCAGTTTAGTGCGATATGGCTACACCTTC.

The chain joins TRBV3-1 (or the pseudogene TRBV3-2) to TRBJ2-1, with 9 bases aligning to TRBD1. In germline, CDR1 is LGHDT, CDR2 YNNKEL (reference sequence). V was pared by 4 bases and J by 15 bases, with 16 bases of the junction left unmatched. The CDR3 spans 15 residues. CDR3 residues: CASSRGQGIYDDSFF. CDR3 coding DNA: TGTGCCAGCAGCCGAGGACAGGGGATTTACGACGACTCGTTCTTC.

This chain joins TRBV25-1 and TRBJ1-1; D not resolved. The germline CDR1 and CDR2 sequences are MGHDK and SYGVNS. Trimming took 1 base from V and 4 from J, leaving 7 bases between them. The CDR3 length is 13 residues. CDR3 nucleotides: TGTGCCAGCAGTGAATCCAGGTTCACTGAAGCTTTCTTT. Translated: CASSESRFTEAFF. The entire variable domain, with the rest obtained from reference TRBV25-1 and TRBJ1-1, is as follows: EADIYQTPRYLVIGTGKKITLECSQTMGHDKMYWYQQDPGMELHLIHYSYGVNSTEKGDLSSESTVSRIRTEHFPLTLESARPSHTSQYLCASSESRFTEAFFGQGTRLTVV.

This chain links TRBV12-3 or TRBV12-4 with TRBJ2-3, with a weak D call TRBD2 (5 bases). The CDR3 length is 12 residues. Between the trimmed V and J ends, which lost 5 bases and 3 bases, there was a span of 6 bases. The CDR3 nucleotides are TGTGCCAGCAGTCGCGGGACAGATACGCAGTATTTT. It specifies CASSRGTDTQYF.

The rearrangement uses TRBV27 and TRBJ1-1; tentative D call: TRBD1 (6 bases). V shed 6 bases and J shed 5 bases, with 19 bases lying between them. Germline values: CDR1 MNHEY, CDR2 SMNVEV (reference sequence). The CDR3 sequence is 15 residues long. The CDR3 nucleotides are TGTGCCAGCAGGTTACAGGGTGGAAGAAGGACTGAAGCTTTCTTT. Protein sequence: CASRLQGGRRTEAFF.

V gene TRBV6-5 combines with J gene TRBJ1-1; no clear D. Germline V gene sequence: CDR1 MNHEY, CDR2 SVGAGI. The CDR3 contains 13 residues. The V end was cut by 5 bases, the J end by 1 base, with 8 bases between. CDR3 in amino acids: CASSHPGNTEAFF. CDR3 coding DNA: TGTGCCAGCAGTCATCCAGGGAACACTGAAGCTTTCTTT.